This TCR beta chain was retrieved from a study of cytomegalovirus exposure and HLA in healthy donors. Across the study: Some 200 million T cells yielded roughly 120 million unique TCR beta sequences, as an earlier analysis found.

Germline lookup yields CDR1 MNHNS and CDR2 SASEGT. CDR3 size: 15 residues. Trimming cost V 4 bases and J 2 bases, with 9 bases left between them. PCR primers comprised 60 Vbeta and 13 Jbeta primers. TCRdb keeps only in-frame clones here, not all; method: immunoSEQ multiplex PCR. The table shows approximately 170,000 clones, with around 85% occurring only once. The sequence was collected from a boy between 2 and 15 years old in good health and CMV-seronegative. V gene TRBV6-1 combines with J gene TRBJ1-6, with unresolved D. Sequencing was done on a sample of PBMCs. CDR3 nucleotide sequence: TGTGCCAGCAGTGTGACACGCGCCTATAATTCACCCCTCCACTTT. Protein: CASSVTRAYNSPLHF.